This TCR beta chain appears in the sequencing data of a study of blood T cell repertoires in COVID-19. Trimming cost V 1 base and J 4 bases, with 8 bases left between them. CDR1 is MGHDK and CDR2 is SYGVNS in the germline V gene. There are 14 residues in the CDR3. Participants were placed into cohorts based on the clinical history they reported. The recovered donors of Cohort 3 showed two negative PCRs, clearance, or symptom resolution. Per the study methods: Estimates of nucleated cell counts were drawn from the amplification of reference gene primers. The repertoire was sequenced with immunoSEQ multiplex PCR; TCRdb's copy has only in-frame clones and lacks some. Clone size and the V and J calls come from that table; the DNA yielded D and trimming. The sample yields some 370,000 clones, roughly four fifths seen once.

This clonotype was obtained from a woman aged 50 to 60 who had recovered from COVID-19. The sequenced sample consisted of PBMCs or T cells enriched from blood (not recorded which). V gene TRBV25-1 combines with J gene TRBJ1-5; no clear D. The CDR3 sequence: CASSEWEKNQPQHF. CDR3 bases: TGTGCCAGCAGTGAATGGGAGAAGAATCAGCCCCAGCATTTT.